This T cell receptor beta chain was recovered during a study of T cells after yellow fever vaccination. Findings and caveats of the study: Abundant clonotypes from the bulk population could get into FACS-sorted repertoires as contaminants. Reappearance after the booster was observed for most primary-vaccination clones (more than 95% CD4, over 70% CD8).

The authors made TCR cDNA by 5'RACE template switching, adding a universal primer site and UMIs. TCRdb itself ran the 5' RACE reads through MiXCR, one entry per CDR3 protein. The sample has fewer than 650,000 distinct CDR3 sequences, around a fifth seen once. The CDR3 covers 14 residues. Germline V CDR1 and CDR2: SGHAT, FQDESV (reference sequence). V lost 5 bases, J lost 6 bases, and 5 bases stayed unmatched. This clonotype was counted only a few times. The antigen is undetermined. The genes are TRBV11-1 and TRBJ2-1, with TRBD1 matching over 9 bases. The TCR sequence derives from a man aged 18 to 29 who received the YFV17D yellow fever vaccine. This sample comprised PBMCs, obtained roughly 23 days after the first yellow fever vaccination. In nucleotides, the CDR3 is TGTGCCAGCAGCGATACGGGACAGGGCAATGAGCAGTTCTTC. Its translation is CASSDTGQGNEQFF.